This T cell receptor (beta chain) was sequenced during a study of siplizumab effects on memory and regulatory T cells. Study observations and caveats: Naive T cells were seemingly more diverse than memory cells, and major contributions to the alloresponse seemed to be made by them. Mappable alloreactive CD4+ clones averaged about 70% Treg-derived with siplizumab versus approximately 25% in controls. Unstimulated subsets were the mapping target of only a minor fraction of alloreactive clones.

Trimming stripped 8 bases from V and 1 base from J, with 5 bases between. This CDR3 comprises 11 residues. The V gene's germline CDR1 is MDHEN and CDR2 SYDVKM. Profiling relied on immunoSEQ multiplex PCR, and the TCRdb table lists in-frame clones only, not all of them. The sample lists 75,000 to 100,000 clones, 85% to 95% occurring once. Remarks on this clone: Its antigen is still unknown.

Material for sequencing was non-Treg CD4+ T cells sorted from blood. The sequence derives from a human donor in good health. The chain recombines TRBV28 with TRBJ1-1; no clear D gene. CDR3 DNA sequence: TGTGCCAGCGGAGGGAACACTGAAGCTTTCTTT. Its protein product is CASGGNTEAFF.